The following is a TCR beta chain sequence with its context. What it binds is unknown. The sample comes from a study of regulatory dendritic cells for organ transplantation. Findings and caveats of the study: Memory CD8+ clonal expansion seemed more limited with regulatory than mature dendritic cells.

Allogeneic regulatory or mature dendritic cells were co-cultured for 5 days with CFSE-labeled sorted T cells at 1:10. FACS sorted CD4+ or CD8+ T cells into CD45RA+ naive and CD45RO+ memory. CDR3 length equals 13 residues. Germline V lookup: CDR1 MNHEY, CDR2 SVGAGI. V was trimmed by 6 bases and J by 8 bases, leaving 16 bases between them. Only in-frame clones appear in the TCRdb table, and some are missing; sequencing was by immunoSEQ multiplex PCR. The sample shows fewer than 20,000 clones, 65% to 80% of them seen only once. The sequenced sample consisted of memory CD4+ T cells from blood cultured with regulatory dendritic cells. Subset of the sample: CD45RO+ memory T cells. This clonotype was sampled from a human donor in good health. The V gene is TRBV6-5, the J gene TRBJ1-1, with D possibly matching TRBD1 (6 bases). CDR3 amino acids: CASSPITGTEAFF. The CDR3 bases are TGTGCCAGCAGCCCAATTACCGGGACAGAAGCTTTCTTT.